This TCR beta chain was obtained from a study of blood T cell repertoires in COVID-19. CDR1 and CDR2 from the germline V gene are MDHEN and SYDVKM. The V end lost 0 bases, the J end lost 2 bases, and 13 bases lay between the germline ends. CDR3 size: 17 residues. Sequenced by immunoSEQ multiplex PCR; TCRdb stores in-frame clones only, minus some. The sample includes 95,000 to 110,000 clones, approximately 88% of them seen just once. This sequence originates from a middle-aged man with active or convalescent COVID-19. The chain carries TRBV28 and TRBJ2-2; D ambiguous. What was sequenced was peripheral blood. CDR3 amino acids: CASSLWFMAENTGELFF. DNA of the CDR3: TGTGCCAGCAGTTTATGGTTCATGGCTGAAAACACCGGGGAGCTGTTTTTT. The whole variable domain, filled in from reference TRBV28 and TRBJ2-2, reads DVKVTQSSRYLVKRTGEKVFLECVQDMDHENMFWYRQDPGLGLRLIYFSYDVKMKEKGDIPEGYSVSREKKERFSLILESASTNQTSMYLCASSLWFMAENTGELFFGEGSRLTVL.